The 22 T cell receptor beta chains below come from one sample, sequenced in a study of T-cell reconstitution after alpha-beta-depleted transplantation in children. Library preparation (for TCRbeta) was performed with unique molecular identifiers. MiXCR was run by TCRdb on the PCR reads, yielding one entry per CDR3 protein. This table has fewer than 550,000 distinct CDR3 sequences, 16% appearing once. The sequencing used PBMCs, mostly from graft donor cells, collected 360 days after TCRalphabeta/CD19-depleted stem cell transplant. These receptors all come from a boy in the first two years of life who had a stem cell transplant for Wiskott-Aldrich syndrome, so the T cells may come from the graft donor.

The chain employs TRBV5-1 and TRBJ2-5; D is unresolved. V was pared by 0 bases and J by 5 bases, with 11 bases between. The CDR3 has 14 amino acids. Looked up from germline, CDR1 is SGHRS and CDR2 is YFSETQ. The CDR3 reads CASSLVSNRETQYF. The DNA for the CDR3 is TGCGCCAGCAGCTTGGTTAGCAATCGGGAGACCCAGTACTTC.

V gene TRBV12-3 or TRBV12-4 combines with J gene TRBJ2-7; tentative D call: TRBD2 (6 bases). The length of the CDR3 is 15 residues. Trimming took 3 bases from V and 2 from J, leaving 14 bases between them. CDR3 amino acids: CASSFSRGRPYEQYF. The CDR3 DNA is TGTGCCAGCAGTTTCTCCCGGGGGAGACCCTACGAGCAGTACTTC.

This clonotype was seen only a few times. The chain combines TRBV7-9 with TRBJ1-2; no clear D. The ends were cut back, 0 bases at V and 5 bases at J, with 7 bases in the middle. The CDR3 totals 13 residues. Germline V gene sequence: CDR1 SEHNR, CDR2 FQNEAQ (reference sequence). The CDR3 loop is CASSLAVGYGYTF. The CDR3 DNA follows: TGTGCCAGCAGCTTAGCGGTGGGGTATGGCTACACCTTC.

This clonotype has more than one count but fewer than ten. The chain carries TRBV20-1 and TRBJ2-6; D might be TRBD2 (6 bases). The CDR3 runs 16 residues. Trimming stripped 6 bases from V and 1 base from J, with 16 bases between. CDR1 and CDR2 (germline): DFQATT, SNEGSKA (reference sequence). CDR3 coding DNA: TGCAGTGCAGTTGTAGGGAGGATTTCTGGGGCCAACGTCCTGACTTTC. Its translation: CSAVVGRISGANVLTF.

V gene TRBV13 combines with J gene TRBJ2-3; a possible D gene is TRBD2 (7 bases). The CDR3 consists of 19 residues. V was shortened by 3 bases and J by 2 bases, with 24 bases between the two germline ends. Looked up from germline, CDR1 is PRHDT and CDR2 is FYEKMQ (reference sequence). CDR3 DNA: TGTGCCAGCAGCTTCGGCGGGGGCCACGTCCTCACAAACACAGATACGCAGTATTTT. This encodes CASSFGGGHVLTNTDTQYF.

This clonotype has just a few counts. The chain carries TRBV24-1 and TRBJ2-3; maybe TRBD1 (5 bases). V was trimmed by 1 base and J by 5 bases, leaving 9 bases between them. The CDR3 contains 14 residues. Per germline, CDR1 KGHDR and CDR2 SFDVKD. The CDR3 region has the DNA TGTGCCACCAGTGATTTCGCCCAGGGAGATACGCAGTATTTT. This translates into CATSDFAQGDTQYF.

In its sample, this clonotype was seen many times. The rearrangement joins TRBV5-1 to TRBJ2-5; D call uncertain. This CDR3 spans 13 amino acids. Germline CDR1 is SGHRS and CDR2 is YFSETQ. The V and J ends lost 0 bases and 4 bases respectively, with 7 bases between them. CDR3 amino acids: CASSLGGLETQYF. In DNA form, the CDR3 reads TGCGCCAGCAGCTTGGGGGGATTAGAGACCCAGTACTTC.

The chain joins TRBV12-3 or TRBV12-4 to TRBJ2-1, with 10 positions matching TRBD1. The CDR3 runs 16 residues. V was pared by 5 bases and J by 2 bases, with 6 bases of the junction left unmatched. This CDR3 is CASSVPGQGAYNEQFF. The CDR3 DNA reads TGTGCCAGCAGTGTTCCCGGACAGGGGGCCTACAATGAGCAGTTCTTC.

This clonotype occurred a few times. The rearrangement uses TRBV7-9 and TRBJ2-7, with a tentative D call TRBD2 (5 bases). CDR1 is SEHNR, CDR2 FQNEAQ, per germline (reference sequence). Trimming removed 1 base from V and 4 bases from J, with 20 bases in between. The CDR3 has 17 residues. CDR3 loop: CASSLVLLPGVYYEQYF. DNA of the CDR3: TGTGCCAGCAGCTTAGTTCTTCTCCCCGGGGTTTATTACGAGCAGTACTTC. The full variable domain, rest sourced from reference TRBV7-9 and TRBJ2-7, is DTGVSQNPRHKITKRGQNVTFRCDPISEHNRLYWYRQTLGQGPEFLTYFQNEAQLEKSRLLSDRFSAERPKGSFSTLEIQRTEQGDSAMYLCASSLVLLPGVYYEQYFGPGTRLTVT.

V usage is TRBV7-9 and J usage is TRBJ2-7; D is undetermined. In germline, CDR1 is SEHNR, CDR2 FQNEAQ (reference sequence). Trimming took off 1 base at V and 2 bases at J, with 12 bases between the two ends. This CDR3 has 15 residues. CDR3 protein: CASSLGFSSTYEQYF. For the CDR3, the DNA is TGTGCCAGCAGCTTAGGGTTTAGCTCGACCTACGAGCAGTACTTC.

The J gene is TRBJ2-1, the V gene TRBV10-3, with 8 bases that match TRBD1. Germline V CDR1 and CDR2: ENHRY, SYGVKD. Trimming removed 7 bases from V and 6 bases from J; junction bases left unmatched: 8. The CDR3 covers 14 residues. CDR3 DNA sequence: TGTGCCATCACTTCCGACAGGGGAAGCAATGAGCAGTTCTTC. Protein product: CAITSDRGSNEQFF.

A few counts support this clonotype. The V call is TRBV12-3 or TRBV12-4, the J call TRBJ2-1, with a possible D match to TRBD2 (6 bases). This CDR3 region has 16 residues. V was clipped by 4 bases and J by 4 bases, with 17 bases between them. This CDR3 is CASSSRLVSSYNEQFF. The CDR3 nucleotides read TGTGCCAGCAGTTCCCGACTAGTTTCGTCTTACAATGAGCAGTTCTTC.

This clonotype occurred many times. The V gene is TRBV11-2, the J gene TRBJ1-4; D is uncertain. This CDR3 contains 16 residues. V lost 0 bases and J lost 0, with 8 bases in between. CDR1 SGHAT and CDR2 FQNNGV come from the germline V gene. CDR3 residues: CASSLDRLATNEKLFF. The CDR3 bases are TGTGCCAGCAGCTTAGACAGACTTGCAACTAATGAAAAACTGTTTTTT.

There are a few counts of this clonotype. The chain joins TRBV4-3 to TRBJ2-4; D gene unclear. CDR1 LGHNA and CDR2 YSLEER come from the germline V gene. This CDR3 region has 14 residues. Trimming left V 2 bases short and J 8 bases short, with 13 bases between. The CDR3 is CASSQQPNSHIQYF. CDR3 bases: TGCGCCAGCAGCCAACAGCCCAACTCCCACATTCAGTACTTC.

This clonotype came up a few times. This chain joins TRBV27 and TRBJ2-2; D remains ambiguous. This CDR3 comprises 15 residues. CDR1 MNHEY and CDR2 SMNVEV come from the germline V gene (reference sequence). V gave up 5 bases and J gave up 0 bases, with 10 bases separating them. The CDR3 spells CASSPGITNTGELFF. For the CDR3, the DNA is TGTGCCAGCAGTCCGGGCATAACGAACACCGGGGAGCTGTTTTTT.

This clonotype was detected a few times. The chain combines TRBV5-1 with TRBJ1-1; 10 bases are shared with TRBD1. J lost 3 bases, V lost 4 bases, and 3 bases had no gene match. The V gene's germline CDR1 is SGHRS and CDR2 YFSETQ. The CDR3 is made up of 14 amino acids. CDR3 amino acids: CASSRDRGHTEAFF. Here the CDR3 DNA reads TGCGCCAGCAGCCGGGACAGGGGCCACACTGAAGCTTTCTTT.

This clonotype was counted between two and nine times. V gene TRBV4-1 combines with J gene TRBJ2-5, with TRBD2 as a possible D gene (5 bases). CDR1 and CDR2 (germline): MGHRA, YSYEKL. This CDR3 region has 15 residues. The germline V and J ends were trimmed by 0 bases and 5 bases, with 13 bases remaining between them. Here the CDR3 reads CASSQDGRRLETQYF. The DNA of the CDR3 is TGCGCCAGCAGCCAAGATGGCAGGAGGTTGGAGACCCAGTACTTC.

This clonotype was seen only a few times. The gene calls are TRBV18 and TRBJ2-4, with TRBD2 identical over 8 bases. Per germline, CDR1 KGHSH and CDR2 LQKENI. The V gene end was trimmed by 4 bases and the J gene end by 9 bases; junction bases not matched to a gene: 2. The CDR3 totals 12 residues. This chain's CDR3 is CASSRAGGIQYF. CDR3 nucleotides: TGTGCCAGCTCACGGGCGGGAGGCATTCAGTACTTC.

This clonotype was found a few times. The CDR3 DNA reads TGTGCCAGCAGTGAACCACCGGGACAGGGGCGATACGAGCAGTACTTC. Residues: CASSEPPGQGRYEQYF. V usage is TRBV25-1 and J usage is TRBJ2-7, with TRBD1 identical over 10 bases. Germline V CDR1 and CDR2: MGHDK, SYGVNS. V trimming: 2 bases; J trimming: 4 bases; junction bases outside the gene matches: 8. CDR3 length: 16 residues.

This clonotype was counted a few times. V and J are TRBV5-5 and TRBJ2-3, with 7 bases matching TRBD1. The V gene's germline CDR1 is SGHKS and CDR2 YYEKEE (reference sequence). The CDR3 is 17 residues long. J gave up 3 bases and V 0 bases, and 10 bases lay outside the gene matches. The CDR3 sequence is CASSLAWPMGQTDTQYF. The CDR3 DNA sequence: TGTGCCAGCAGCTTGGCCTGGCCTATGGGACAGACAGATACGCAGTATTTT.

This clonotype has ten or more counts. The rearrangement joins TRBV12-3 or TRBV12-4 to TRBJ2-5; D remains ambiguous. This CDR3 has 11 residues. The ends were cut back, 5 bases at V and 4 bases at J, with 5 bases in the middle. The CDR3 DNA sequence: TGTGCCAGCAGTCACCGAGAGACCCAGTACTTC. Amino acid sequence: CASSHRETQYF.

The chain couples TRBV2 to TRBJ2-2; 9 nucleotides agree with TRBD1. Per the germline V gene, CDR1 is SNHLY and CDR2 is FYNNEI. Trimming cost V 7 bases and J 7 bases; bases outside gene matches: 13. The CDR3 has 16 residues. CDR3: CASKETLQGAGGELFF. CDR3 coding DNA: TGTGCCAGCAAAGAAACACTACAGGGGGCGGGCGGGGAGCTGTTTTTT.